Listed here is a single T cell receptor beta chain. Antigen unknown. Primers: 60 Vbeta forward and 13 Jbeta reverse. Method: immunoSEQ multiplex PCR; TCRdb's copy keeps in-frame clones and lacks some. Here the sample spans almost 200,000 clones, 70% to 80% being singletons. This sample was included in a study of cytomegalovirus exposure and HLA in healthy donors. Germline V gives CDR1 SGHTA, CDR2 FQGNSA. V was clipped by 5 bases and J by 5 bases, with 16 bases between them. The CDR3 spans 15 residues. General observations from the study: Previous analysis showed most TCR beta V segments were productive about 87% or about 30% of the time.

This chain connects TRBV7-2 to TRBJ2-1, with no clear D. The receptor comes from a male donor in good health and CMV-seropositive. The sample consisted of PBMCs. CDR3 in DNA: TGTGCCAGCAGCGATTACAGAGTACTGAACAATGAGCAGTTCTTC. Its translation: CASSDYRVLNNEQFF. The full variable domain, with the rest looked up from reference TRBV7-2 and TRBJ2-1, is GAGVSQSPSNKVTEKGKDVELRCDPISGHTALYWYRQSLGQGLEFLIYFQGNSAPDKSGLPSDRFSAERTGGSVSTLTIQRTQQEDSAVYLCASSDYRVLNNEQFFGPGTRLTVL.